Described below is a single T cell receptor (beta chain) sequence and its context. TCRdb reanalysed the 5' RACE reads using MiXCR and keeps one entry per CDR3 protein. Of about 400,000 distinct CDR3 sequences in the sample, 23% are singletons; the top ten hold under 15%. The data were obtained in a study of T-cell memory formation after mild COVID-19. CDR1 SGHRS and CDR2 YFSETQ come from the germline V gene. There are 13 residues in the CDR3. Trimming removed 5 bases at V and 5 bases at J, with 11 bases between. The sample comprised PBMCs or a T cell subset sorted from them (not recorded which). This TCR derives from an adult woman who had mild COVID-19 (a few samples of this study predate the infection). Cell type and time point are not known. The chain recombines TRBV5-1 with TRBJ2-1, with TRBD1 as a possible D gene (5 bases). CDR3 loop: CASRWGPNNEQFF. The CDR3 DNA follows: TGCGCCAGCAGATGGGGCCCCAACAATGAGCAGTTCTTC.